A single T cell receptor (beta chain) is shown here with its context. CDR3 length equals 12 residues. Germline V lookup: CDR1 DFQATT, CDR2 SNEGSKA (reference sequence). The V gene lost 6 bases and the J gene lost 0 bases, with 8 bases spanning the gap. Amplified TCR beta CDR3 regions derived from RNA transcripts. HTBI primers were the set used in a first-round RT-PCR of the TCR CDR3. TCRdb re-derived calls from the multiplex PCR reads in MiXCR, one entry per CDR3 protein. The data hold roughly 500,000 distinct CDR3 sequences, with more than 45% observed a single time. The sample originates from a study of T cells in Graves' hyperthyroidism and ophthalmopathy. The study excluded patients with uncontrolled infection, other autoimmune disease, pregnancy or lactation. Orbital computed tomography and thyroid ultrasound, together with serum TRAb and thyroxine and clinical symptoms, were used for diagnoses.

The sample comprised peripheral blood or thyroid tissue (not recorded which). This chain connects TRBV20-1 to TRBJ1-1; possible D gene TRBD1, 5 bases. This receptor was taken from an adult woman with Graves' disease, either hyperthyroidism or ophthalmopathy (not recorded which). CDR3 sequence (DNA): TGCAGTGCCTCGACAGTGAACACTGAAGCTTTCTTT. As protein: CSASTVNTEAFF.